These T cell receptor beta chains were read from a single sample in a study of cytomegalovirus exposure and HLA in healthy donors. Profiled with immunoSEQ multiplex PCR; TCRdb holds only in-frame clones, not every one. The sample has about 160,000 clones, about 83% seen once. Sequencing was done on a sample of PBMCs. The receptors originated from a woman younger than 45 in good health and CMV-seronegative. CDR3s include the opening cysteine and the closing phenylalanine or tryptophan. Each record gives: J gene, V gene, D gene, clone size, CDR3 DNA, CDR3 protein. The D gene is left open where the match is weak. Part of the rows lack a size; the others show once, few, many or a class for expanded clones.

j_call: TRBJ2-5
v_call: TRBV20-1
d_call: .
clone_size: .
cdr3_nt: TGCAGTGCTGAGGACAAAGAGACCCAGTACTTC
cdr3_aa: CSAEDKETQYF

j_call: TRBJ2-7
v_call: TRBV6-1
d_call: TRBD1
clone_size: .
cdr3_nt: TGTGCCAGCAGTCCAAGACAGGGAGCTCTACAGGAGCAGTACTTC
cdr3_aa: CASSPRQGALQEQYF

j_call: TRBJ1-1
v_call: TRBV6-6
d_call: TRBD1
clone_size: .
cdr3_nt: TGTGCCAGCAGCCGCCACGGACAGGGGATAGAAGCTTTCTTT
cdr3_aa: CASSRHGQGIEAFF

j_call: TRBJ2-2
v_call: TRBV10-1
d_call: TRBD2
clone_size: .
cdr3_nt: TGCGCCAGCAGCACAGGACTAGCGAACACCGGGGAGCTGTTTTTT
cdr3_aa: CASSTGLANTGELFF

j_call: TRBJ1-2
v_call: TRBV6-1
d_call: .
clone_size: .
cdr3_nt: TGTGCCAGCAGTGACCTGACGGCGGCTTTTTATGGCTACACCTTC
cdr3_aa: CASSDLTAAFYGYTF

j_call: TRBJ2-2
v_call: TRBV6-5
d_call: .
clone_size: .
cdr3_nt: TGTGCCAGCAGTCCATACACCGGGGAGCTGTTTTTT
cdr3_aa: CASSPYTGELFF

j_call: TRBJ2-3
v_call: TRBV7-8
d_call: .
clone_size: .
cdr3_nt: TGTGCCAGCAGCTTAGTGGGAGCTAGCACAGATACGCAGTATTTT
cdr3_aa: CASSLVGASTDTQYF

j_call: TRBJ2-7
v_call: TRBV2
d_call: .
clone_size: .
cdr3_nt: TGTGCCACTCCACCTCGACAGGAGGCATACGAGCAGTACTTC
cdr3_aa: CATPPRQEAYEQYF

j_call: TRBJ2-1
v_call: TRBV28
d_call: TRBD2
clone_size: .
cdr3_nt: TGTGCCAGCAGCCAATCCGGGACTAGCGGGACTGAGCAGTTCTTC
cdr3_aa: CASSQSGTSGTEQFF

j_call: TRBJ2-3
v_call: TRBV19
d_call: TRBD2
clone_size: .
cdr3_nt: TGTGCCAGTAGTGCCCTCAAGCGGGGCGCGACAGATACGCAGTATTTT
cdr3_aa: CASSALKRGATDTQYF

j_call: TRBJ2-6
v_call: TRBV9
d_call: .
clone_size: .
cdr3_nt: TGTGCCAGCAGCGCCACACAGGGCTCTGGGGCCAACGTCCTGACTTTC
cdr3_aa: CASSATQGSGANVLTF

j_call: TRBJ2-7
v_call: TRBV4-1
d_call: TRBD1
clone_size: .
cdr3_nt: TGCGCCAGCAGCCAAGGACAGGGTTCCTACGAGCAGTACTTC
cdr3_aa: CASSQGQGSYEQYF

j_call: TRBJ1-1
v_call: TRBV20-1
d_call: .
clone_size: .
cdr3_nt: TGCAGCTCAAGCATCCCTCCTGAAGCTTTCTTT
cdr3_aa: CSSSIPPEAFF

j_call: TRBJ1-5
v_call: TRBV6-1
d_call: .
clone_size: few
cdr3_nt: TGTGCCAGCAGTGCAGAACAGGGCTCTATGGTTCAGCCCCAGCATTTT
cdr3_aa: CASSAEQGSMVQPQHF

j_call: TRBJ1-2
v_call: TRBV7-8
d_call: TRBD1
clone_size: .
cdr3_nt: TGTGCCAGCAGCCCACCCCGGGACAGGGCCTATGGCTACACCTTC
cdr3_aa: CASSPPRDRAYGYTF

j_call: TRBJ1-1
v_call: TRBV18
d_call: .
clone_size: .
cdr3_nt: TGTGCCAGCTCAGGGAGGGTCATCGGGATGACTGAAGCTTTCTTT
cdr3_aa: CASSGRVIGMTEAFF

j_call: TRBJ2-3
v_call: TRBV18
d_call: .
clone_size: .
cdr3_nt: TGTGCCAGCTCACCCCCCTCCGGGACAGATACGCAGTATTTT
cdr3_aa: CASSPPSGTDTQYF

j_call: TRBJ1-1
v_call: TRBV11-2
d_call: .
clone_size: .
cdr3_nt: TGTGCCAGCGAAAGACAGCTTTACGCTTTCTTT
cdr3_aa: CASERQLYAFF

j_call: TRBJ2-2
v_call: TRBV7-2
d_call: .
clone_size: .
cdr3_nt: TGTGCCAGCAGCGCCCTGACTAGCACCGGGGAGCTGTTTTTT
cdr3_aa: CASSALTSTGELFF

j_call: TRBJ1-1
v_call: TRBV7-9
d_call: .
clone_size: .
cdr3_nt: TGTGCCAGCAGCTTCGCGGGCGGGAACACTGAAGCTTTCTTT
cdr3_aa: CASSFAGGNTEAFF

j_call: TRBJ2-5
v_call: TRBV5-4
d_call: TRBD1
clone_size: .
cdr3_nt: TGTGCCAGCAGCGGGGGACAGGGAAGGAGAGAGACCCAGTACTTC
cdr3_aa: CASSGGQGRRETQYF

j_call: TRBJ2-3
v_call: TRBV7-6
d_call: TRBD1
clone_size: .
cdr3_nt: TGTGCCAGCAGCTTATTCCCGGGACAGGGGGCAGATACGCAGTATTTT
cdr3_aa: CASSLFPGQGADTQYF

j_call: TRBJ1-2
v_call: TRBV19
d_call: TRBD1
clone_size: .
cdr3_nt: TGTGCCAGTAGTGAACCCGCAGGGGGCGGCTACACCTTC
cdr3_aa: CASSEPAGGGYTF

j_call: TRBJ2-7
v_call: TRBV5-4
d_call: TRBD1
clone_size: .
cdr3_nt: TGTGCCAGCAGCCGGGGCGGGACAGGGGGCGCCTACGAGCAGTACTTC
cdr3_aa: CASSRGGTGGAYEQYF

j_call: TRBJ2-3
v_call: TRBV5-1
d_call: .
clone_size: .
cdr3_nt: TGCGCCAGCAGCTTGTTAGCGGCCCGCACAGATACGCAGTATTTT
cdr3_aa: CASSLLAARTDTQYF

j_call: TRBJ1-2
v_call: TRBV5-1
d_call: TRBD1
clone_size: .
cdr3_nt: TGCGCCAGCGGCTGGGGGACAGGGAATGATGGCTACACCTTC
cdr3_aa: CASGWGTGNDGYTF

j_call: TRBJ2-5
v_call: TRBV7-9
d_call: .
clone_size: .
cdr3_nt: TGTGCCAGCAGCCCCCTGGTCGGGCAGTACTTC
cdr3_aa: CASSPLVGQYF

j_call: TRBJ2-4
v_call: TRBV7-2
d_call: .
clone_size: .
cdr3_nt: TGTGCCAGCAGCCCCGATACAGGGACCAAAAACATTCAGTACTTC
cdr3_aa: CASSPDTGTKNIQYF

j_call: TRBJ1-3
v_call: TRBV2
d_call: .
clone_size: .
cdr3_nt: TGTGCCAGCACCATCGGACACTCTGGAAACACCATATATTTT
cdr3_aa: CASTIGHSGNTIYF

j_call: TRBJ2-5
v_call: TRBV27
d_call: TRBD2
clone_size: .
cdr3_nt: TGTGCCAGCAGTTCGGCCCTGGGACTACAAGAGACCCAGTACTTC
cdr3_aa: CASSSALGLQETQYF

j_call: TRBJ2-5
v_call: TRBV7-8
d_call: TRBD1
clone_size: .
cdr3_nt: TGTGCCAGCAGCGCGAGCCGGGACAGACGAGAGACCCAGTACTTC
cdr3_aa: CASSASRDRRETQYF

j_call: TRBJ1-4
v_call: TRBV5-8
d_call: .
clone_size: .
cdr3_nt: TGTGCCAGCAGCTTGCACAGCGGGGGGTCAACTAATGAAAAACTGTTTTTT
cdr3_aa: CASSLHSGGSTNEKLFF

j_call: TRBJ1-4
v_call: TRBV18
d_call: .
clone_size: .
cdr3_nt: TGTGCCAGCTCACCATTCTCAACTAATGAAAAACTGTTTTTT
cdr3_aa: CASSPFSTNEKLFF